The 21 T cell receptor beta chains presented below share a single source sample, sequenced in a study of persistence of HIV-infected CD4 T cells. The stimulus was an HIV-1 Gag 15-mer peptide pool, 1 ug/peptide/mL. Sorting of responding CD4+ T cells relied on upregulated CD40 ligand together with CD69. Which antigens these TCRs recognize remains unknown. Sequencing used immunoSEQ version 4 in survey mode. Assay: immunoSEQ multiplex PCR; the TCRdb copy retains only in-frame clones and omits some. Of 23,000 or so clones in the sample, around 74% were seen once. Sequenced material: CD4+ T cells sorted from PBMCs after approximately 19-hour stimulation, taken from a patient who received antiretroviral therapy. Receptor source: an adult man with HIV who was CMV-seropositive.

This rearrangement joins TRBV18 to TRBJ2-7; no clear D. The V and J ends lost 2 bases and 6 bases respectively, with 5 bases between them. There are 11 residues in the CDR3. Germline-derived CDR1 and CDR2 are KGHSH and LQKENI. The CDR3 nucleotides read TGTGCCAGCTCACCAGGGCGCGAGCAGTACTTC. Residues: CASSPGREQYF. Full variable domain (outside the CDR3, taken from reference TRBV18 and TRBJ2-7): NAGVMQNPRHLVRRRGQEARLRCSPMKGHSHVYWYRQLPEEGLKFMVYLQKENIIDESGMPKERFSAEFPKEGPSILRIQQVVRGDSAAYFCASSPGREQYFGPGTRLTVT.

The rearrangement links TRBV6-1 to TRBJ1-1; D unclear. CDR1 MNHNS and CDR2 SASEGT come from the germline V gene. The ends were cut back, 1 base at V and 13 bases at J, with 7 bases in the middle. CDR3 size: 10 residues. CDR3 sequence (DNA): TGTGCCAGCAGTGAAGAAAGAGGTTTCTTT. This sequence encodes CASSEERGFF.

The chain couples TRBV2 to TRBJ2-1; 12 nucleotides line up with TRBD2. This CDR3 is 21 amino acids long. The germline V gene encodes CDR1 SNHLY and CDR2 FYNNEI. Germline trimming cut 4 bases from V and 4 bases from J; bases unmatched to any gene: 20. The CDR3 here is CASSGWRETSGGRDKYNEQFF. The CDR3 DNA is TGTGCCAGCAGTGGATGGCGGGAGACTAGCGGGGGAAGAGATAAATACAATGAGCAGTTCTTC.

The rearrangement uses TRBV28 and TRBJ2-1, with 11 bases lining up with TRBD2. J was trimmed by 9 bases and V by 4 bases; bases with no gene match: 14. The CDR3 spans 17 residues. The V gene's germline CDR1 is MDHEN and CDR2 SYDVKM. As DNA, the CDR3 is TGTGCCAGCAGTTCCCTAGGAGTAGCGGGGGGGCGTGGTGAGCAGTTCTTC. Protein sequence: CASSSLGVAGGRGEQFF.

V is TRBV14 and J is TRBJ2-3; 14 nucleotides line up with TRBD2. This CDR3 spans 18 amino acids. Germline lookup yields CDR1 SGHDN and CDR2 FVKESK. V shed 4 bases, J shed 0 bases, and the junction held 6 bases outside the gene matches. CDR3 coding DNA: TGTGCCAGCAGCCCAAGACTAGCGGGGGGGCCGAGCACAGATACGCAGTATTTT. Protein product: CASSPRLAGGPSTDTQYF.

This clone showed up just once. This chain connects TRBV9 to TRBJ2-2, with TRBD1 matching over 8 bases. V trimming: 4 bases; J trimming: 3 bases; junction bases outside the gene matches: 5. The germline gives CDR1 SGDLS, CDR2 YYNGEE. This CDR3 is built from 15 residues. As DNA, the CDR3 is TGTGCCAGCAGCATAACGACAGGGGACACCGGGGAGCTGTTTTTT. Translating it yields CASSITTGDTGELFF. Complete variable domain (other parts from reference TRBV9 and TRBJ2-2): DSGVTQTPKHLITATGQRVTLRCSPRSGDLSVYWYQQSLDQGLQFLIQYYNGEERAKGNILERFSAQQFPDLHSELNLSSLELGDSALYFCASSITTGDTGELFFGEGSRLTVL.

The chain links TRBV9 to TRBJ1-2; TRBD1 matches 10 bases. The CDR3 has 15 amino acids. The V segment lost 2 bases and the J segment 5 bases; nucleotides outside the gene matches: 6. CDR1 and CDR2 from the germline V gene are SGDLS and YYNGEE. DNA for the CDR3: TGTGCCAGCAGCGTGGGACAGGGGTCAGGGTATGGCTACACCTTC. It translates to CASSVGQGSGYGYTF. The whole variable domain, remainder taken from reference TRBV9 and TRBJ1-2, is DSGVTQTPKHLITATGQRVTLRCSPRSGDLSVYWYQQSLDQGLQFLIQYYNGEERAKGNILERFSAQQFPDLHSELNLSSLELGDSALYFCASSVGQGSGYGYTFGSGTRLTVV.

This chain joins TRBV28 and TRBJ1-3; weak D call: TRBD1 (6 bases). This CDR3 is built from 15 residues. The V end was cut by 6 bases, the J end by 1 base, with 13 bases between. The germline V gene encodes CDR1 MDHEN and CDR2 SYDVKM. CDR3 sequence: CASSPSTGSGNTIYF. In nucleotides, the CDR3 is TGTGCCAGCAGCCCCTCCACAGGGTCTGGAAACACCATATATTTT. The whole variable domain, remainder taken from reference TRBV28 and TRBJ1-3, is DVKVTQSSRYLVKRTGEKVFLECVQDMDHENMFWYRQDPGLGLRLIYFSYDVKMKEKGDIPEGYSVSREKKERFSLILESASTNQTSMYLCASSPSTGSGNTIYFGEGSWLTVV.

The rearrangement joins TRBV28 to TRBJ2-2; 10 bases agree with TRBD1. This CDR3 comprises 18 residues. The ends lost 5 bases at V and 5 bases at J; junction bases unmatched: 14. Per germline, CDR1 MDHEN and CDR2 SYDVKM. Here the CDR3 DNA reads TGTGCCAGCAGTCCGCAACCGGGACAGGGGAAAGAAACCGGGGAGCTGTTTTTT. This encodes CASSPQPGQGKETGELFF. Complete variable domain (other parts from reference TRBV28 and TRBJ2-2): DVKVTQSSRYLVKRTGEKVFLECVQDMDHENMFWYRQDPGLGLRLIYFSYDVKMKEKGDIPEGYSVSREKKERFSLILESASTNQTSMYLCASSPQPGQGKETGELFFGEGSRLTVL.

The genes are TRBV7-9 and TRBJ1-1; D may be TRBD1 (5 bases). The germline CDR1 and CDR2 sequences are SEHNR and FQNEAQ (reference sequence). The CDR3 contains 14 residues. Trimming stripped 5 bases from V and 6 bases from J, with 16 bases between. The CDR3, as DNA: TGTGCCAGCAGCCTACAACGGGACTTGCCTGAAGCTTTCTTT. Its translation is CASSLQRDLPEAFF.

The V gene is TRBV9, the J gene TRBJ2-3, with D tentatively TRBD1 or TRBD2 (7 bases each). The ends were cut back, 3 bases at V and 4 bases at J, with 21 bases in the middle. The germline V gene encodes CDR1 SGDLS and CDR2 YYNGEE. The CDR3 runs to 17 residues. The CDR3 DNA sequence: TGTGCCAGCAGCGCCAGGGGGGAGGGGGTTAAGTCAGATACGCAGTATTTT. Translating gives CASSARGEGVKSDTQYF.

Here the CDR3 reads CASSPMGQTQFF. CDR3 bases: TGTGCCAGCAGTCCAATGGGACAGACGCAGTTCTTC. The rearrangement links TRBV6-5 to TRBJ2-1; 7 nucleotides align to TRBD1. The CDR3 covers 12 residues. CDR1 is MNHEY, CDR2 SVGAGI, per germline. The J segment lost 12 bases and the V segment lost 5 bases, leaving 7 bases of the junction unmatched.

This clone was counted only a few times. The chain has TRBV10-2 and TRBJ1-2; no firm D call. This CDR3 has 16 residues. Per the germline V gene, CDR1 is WSHSY and CDR2 is SAAADI. With 2 bases removed from V and 0 bases from J, the gap between germline ends came to 13 bases. The chain's CDR3 is CASSEPAAESNYGYTF. CDR3 in DNA: TGCGCCAGCAGTGAGCCGGCAGCGGAATCTAACTATGGCTACACCTTC.

V and J are TRBV2 and TRBJ2-7, with 8 bases fitting TRBD2. The V and J ends lost 7 bases and 2 bases, in that order; junction bases with no gene match: 7. From germline, CDR1 is SNHLY and CDR2 FYNNEI. CDR3 size: 14 residues. CDR3 sequence: CASTEGAGAYEQYF. The CDR3 coding sequence is TGTGCCAGCACGGAGGGAGCGGGGGCCTACGAGCAGTACTTC.

The V and J genes are TRBV9 and TRBJ1-1; 7 bases fit TRBD1. The CDR3 spans 13 residues. V shed 7 bases, J shed 6 bases, and the junction held 9 bases outside the gene matches. Germline V CDR1 and CDR2: SGDLS, YYNGEE. CDR3: CASEPTGRPEAFF. The CDR3 bases are TGTGCCAGCGAACCGACAGGGCGCCCTGAAGCTTTCTTT.

In this sample, this clone turned up once. This sequence joins TRBV5-4 and TRBJ2-1; unclear D gene. The germline V gene encodes CDR1 SGHNT and CDR2 YYREEE (reference sequence). The CDR3 is 15 amino acids. Trimming cost V 4 bases and J 3 bases, with 14 bases left between them. CDR3 sequence: CASSPPGWDYNEQFF. In nucleotides, the CDR3 is TGTGCCAGCAGCCCCCCGGGCTGGGACTACAATGAGCAGTTCTTC.

This rearrangement joins TRBV30 to TRBJ1-2; maybe TRBD1 (5 bases). The CDR3 extends over 14 amino acids. Trimming shortened V by 0 bases and J by 2 bases, and 10 bases separated the two germline ends. Germline V gives CDR1 GTSNPN, CDR2 SVGIG (reference sequence). The CDR3 is CAWSVQVGNYGYTF. DNA for the CDR3: TGTGCCTGGAGTGTACAGGTTGGGAACTATGGCTACACCTTC.

J is TRBJ2-4 and V is TRBV11-2; 7 bases agree with TRBD1. The V and J ends lost 2 bases and 0 bases, in that order; junction bases with no gene match: 10. Germline V gene lookup returns CDR1 SGHAT and CDR2 FQNNGV. The CDR3 has 18 residues. CDR3 coding DNA: TGTGCCAGCAGCTTACGGACAGGCAGGAGCGTAGCCAAAAACATTCAGTACTTC. Encoded protein: CASSLRTGRSVAKNIQYF.

As to this clone: The sample contains more than one DNA sequence encoding this CDR3. The rearrangement links TRBV19 to TRBJ2-3, with 12 bases matching TRBD2. Germline V CDR1 and CDR2: LNHDA, SQIVND (reference sequence). V lost 4 bases to trimming and J lost 5 bases; unmatched junction nucleotides: 7. The CDR3 has 16 residues. The CDR3 DNA sequence: TGTGCCAGTAGTAGGGCTAGCGGGGGGGCTGGAGATACGCAGTATTTT. Protein sequence: CASSRASGGAGDTQYF.

The V and J genes are TRBV10-2 and TRBJ2-3, with D perhaps matching TRBD2 (7 bases). The CDR3 has 15 residues. Germline lookup yields CDR1 WSHSY and CDR2 SAAADI. V was trimmed by 5 bases and J by 4 bases, leaving 16 bases between them. CDR3 amino acids: CASSRGGRVSDTQYF. In nucleotides, the CDR3 is TGCGCCAGCAGTAGGGGGGGCCGCGTTTCAGATACGCAGTATTTT.

On this clone itself: This sample includes further DNA sequences coding for the same CDR3. This chain uses TRBV28 with TRBJ1-2; 11 bases are a match to TRBD1. The V gene end was trimmed by 2 bases and the J gene end by 5 bases; junction bases not matched to a gene: 10. CDR3 length: 17 amino acids. Per germline, CDR1 MDHEN and CDR2 SYDVKM. CDR3 nucleotide sequence: TGTGCCAGCAGTTTAGGGACAGGGGGGGCCTTGAGGTATGGCTACACCTTC. This translates into CASSLGTGGALRYGYTF.